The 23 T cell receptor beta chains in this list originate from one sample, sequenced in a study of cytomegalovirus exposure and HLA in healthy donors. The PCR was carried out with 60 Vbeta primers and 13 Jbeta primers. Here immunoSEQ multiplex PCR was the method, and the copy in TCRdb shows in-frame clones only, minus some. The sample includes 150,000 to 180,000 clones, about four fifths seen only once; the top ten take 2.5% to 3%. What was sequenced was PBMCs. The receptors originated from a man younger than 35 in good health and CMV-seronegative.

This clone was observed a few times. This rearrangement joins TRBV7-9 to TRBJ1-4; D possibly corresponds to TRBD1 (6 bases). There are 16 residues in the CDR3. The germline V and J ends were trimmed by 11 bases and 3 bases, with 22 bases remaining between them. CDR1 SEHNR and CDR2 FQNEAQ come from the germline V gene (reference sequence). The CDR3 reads CAAQDLGAEANEKLFF. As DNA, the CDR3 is TGTGCCGCGCAAGACCTGGGGGCGGAAGCTAATGAAAAACTGTTTTTT.

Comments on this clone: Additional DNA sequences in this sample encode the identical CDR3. CDR3 protein: CASSLKRQGGVGNSPLHF. For the CDR3, the DNA is TGTGCCAGCAGCCTAAAAAGACAGGGGGGCGTTGGTAATTCACCCCTCCACTTT. The rearrangement joins TRBV7-2 to TRBJ1-6, with 9 bases matching TRBD1. V lost 5 bases and J lost 6; bases outside the gene matches: 14. Germline assignment: CDR1 SGHTA and CDR2 FQGNSA. The CDR3 spans 18 residues.

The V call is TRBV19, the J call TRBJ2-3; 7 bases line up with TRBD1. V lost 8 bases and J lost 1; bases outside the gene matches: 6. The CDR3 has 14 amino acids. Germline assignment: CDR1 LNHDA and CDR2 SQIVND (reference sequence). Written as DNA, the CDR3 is TGTGCCAGTTATTCCGGACAGGGCACAGATACGCAGTATTTT. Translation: CASYSGQGTDTQYF.

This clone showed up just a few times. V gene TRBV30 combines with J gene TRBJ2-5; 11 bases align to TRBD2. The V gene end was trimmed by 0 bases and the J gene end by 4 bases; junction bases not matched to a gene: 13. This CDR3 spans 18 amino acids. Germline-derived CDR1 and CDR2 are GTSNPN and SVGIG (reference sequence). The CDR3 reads CAWSVLPVSSGGIETQYF. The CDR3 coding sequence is TGTGCCTGGAGTGTATTACCCGTGTCTAGCGGGGGGATAGAGACCCAGTACTTC.

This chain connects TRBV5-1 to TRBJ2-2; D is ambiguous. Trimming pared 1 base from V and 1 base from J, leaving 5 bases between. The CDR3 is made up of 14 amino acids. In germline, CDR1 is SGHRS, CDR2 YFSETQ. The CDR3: CASSLRGNTGELFF. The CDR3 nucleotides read TGCGCCAGCAGCTTGCGAGGGAACACCGGGGAGCTGTTTTTT.

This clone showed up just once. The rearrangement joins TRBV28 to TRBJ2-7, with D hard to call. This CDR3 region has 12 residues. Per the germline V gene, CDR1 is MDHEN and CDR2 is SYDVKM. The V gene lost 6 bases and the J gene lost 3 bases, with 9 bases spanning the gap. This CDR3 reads CASRVPGYEQYF. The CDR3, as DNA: TGTGCCAGCAGGGTCCCCGGCTACGAGCAGTACTTC.

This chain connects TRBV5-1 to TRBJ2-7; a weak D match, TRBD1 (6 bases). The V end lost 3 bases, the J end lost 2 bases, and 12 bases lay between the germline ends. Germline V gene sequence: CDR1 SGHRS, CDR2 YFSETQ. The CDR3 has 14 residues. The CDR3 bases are TGCGCCAGCAGCTCAGGGACAATCACCTACGAGCAGTACTTC. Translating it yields CASSSGTITYEQYF.

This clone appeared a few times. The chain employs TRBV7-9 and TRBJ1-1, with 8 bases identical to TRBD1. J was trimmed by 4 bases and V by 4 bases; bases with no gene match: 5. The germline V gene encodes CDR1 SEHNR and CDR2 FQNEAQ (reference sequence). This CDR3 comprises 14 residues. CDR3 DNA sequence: TGTGCCAGCAGCTCCCAGGGGGCGTTCACTGAAGCTTTCTTT. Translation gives CASSSQGAFTEAFF.

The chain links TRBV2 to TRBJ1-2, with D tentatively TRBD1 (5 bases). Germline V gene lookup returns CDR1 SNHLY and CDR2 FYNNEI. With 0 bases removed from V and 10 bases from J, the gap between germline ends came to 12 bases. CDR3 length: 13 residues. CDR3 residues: CASSEAVGGDYTF. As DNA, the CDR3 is TGTGCCAGCAGTGAAGCGGTGGGGGGTGACTACACCTTC.

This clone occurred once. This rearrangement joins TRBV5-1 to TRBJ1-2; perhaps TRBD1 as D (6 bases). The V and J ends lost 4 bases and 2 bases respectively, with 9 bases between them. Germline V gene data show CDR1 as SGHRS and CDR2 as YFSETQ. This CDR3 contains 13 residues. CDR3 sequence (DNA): TGCGCCAGCAGCCCCGGGACAAACTATGGCTACACCTTC. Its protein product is CASSPGTNYGYTF.

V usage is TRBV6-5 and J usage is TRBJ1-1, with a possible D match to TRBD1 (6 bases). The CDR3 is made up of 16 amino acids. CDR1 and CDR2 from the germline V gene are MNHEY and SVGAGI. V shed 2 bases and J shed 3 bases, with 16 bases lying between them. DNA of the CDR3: TGTGCCAGCAGTTACGGGGCCTGGGGGCGCGACACTGAAGCTTTCTTT. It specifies CASSYGAWGRDTEAFF.

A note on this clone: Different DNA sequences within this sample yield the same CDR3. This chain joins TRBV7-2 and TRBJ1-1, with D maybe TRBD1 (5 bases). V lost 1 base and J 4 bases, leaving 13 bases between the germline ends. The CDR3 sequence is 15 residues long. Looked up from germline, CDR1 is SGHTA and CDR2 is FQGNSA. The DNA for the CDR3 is TGTGCCAGCAGCTTAGTCGGGACGGGGGGCACTGAAGCTTTCTTT. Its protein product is CASSLVGTGGTEAFF.

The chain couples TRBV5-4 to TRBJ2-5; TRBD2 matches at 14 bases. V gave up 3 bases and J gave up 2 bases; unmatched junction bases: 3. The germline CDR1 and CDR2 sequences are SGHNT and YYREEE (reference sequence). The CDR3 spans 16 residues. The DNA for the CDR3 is TGTGCCAGCAGCTCCGGGACTAGCGGGAGACAAGAGACCCAGTACTTC. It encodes CASSSGTSGRQETQYF.

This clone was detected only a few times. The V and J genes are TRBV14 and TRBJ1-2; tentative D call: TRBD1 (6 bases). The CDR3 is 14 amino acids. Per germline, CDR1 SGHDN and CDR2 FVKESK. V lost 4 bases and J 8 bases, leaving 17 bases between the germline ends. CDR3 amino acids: CASSRLLGGHGYTF. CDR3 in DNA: TGTGCCAGCAGCCGCCTACTAGGGGGACACGGCTACACCTTC. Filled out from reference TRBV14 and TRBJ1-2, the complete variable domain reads EAGVTQFPSHSVIEKGQTVTLRCDPISGHDNLYWYRRVMGKEIKFLLHFVKESKQDESGMPNNRFLAERTGGTYSTLKVQPAELEDSGVYFCASSRLLGGHGYTFGSGTRLTVV.

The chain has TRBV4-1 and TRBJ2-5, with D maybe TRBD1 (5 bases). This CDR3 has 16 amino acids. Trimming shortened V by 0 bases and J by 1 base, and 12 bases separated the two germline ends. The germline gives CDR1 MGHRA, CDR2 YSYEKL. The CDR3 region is CASSQEHRTFQETQYF. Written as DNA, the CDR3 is TGCGCCAGCAGCCAAGAGCACAGGACGTTCCAAGAGACCCAGTACTTC.

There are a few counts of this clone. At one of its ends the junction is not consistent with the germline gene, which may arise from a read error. CDR3 DNA sequence: TGTGCCAGCAGGGGGACACAGGCCTCTGGGGCCAACGGCCTGACTTTC. This codes for CASRGTQASGANGLTF. The rearrangement joins TRBV2 to TRBJ2-6; a weak D match, TRBD1 (6 bases). The CDR3 runs to 16 residues. Germline lookup yields CDR1 SNHLY and CDR2 FYNNEI.

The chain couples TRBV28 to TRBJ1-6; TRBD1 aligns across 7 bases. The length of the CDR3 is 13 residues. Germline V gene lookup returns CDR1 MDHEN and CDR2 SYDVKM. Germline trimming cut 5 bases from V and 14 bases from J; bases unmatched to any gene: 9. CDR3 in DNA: TGTGCCAGCAGTAGACAGGGTCCAGGGGCCCTCCACTTT. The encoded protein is CASSRQGPGALHF.

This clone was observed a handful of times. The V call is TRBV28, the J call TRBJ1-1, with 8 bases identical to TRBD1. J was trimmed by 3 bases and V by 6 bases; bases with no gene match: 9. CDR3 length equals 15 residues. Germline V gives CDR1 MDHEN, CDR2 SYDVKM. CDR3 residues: CASSLWTGMDTEAFF. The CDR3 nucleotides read TGTGCCAGCAGCCTCTGGACAGGGATGGACACTGAAGCTTTCTTT.

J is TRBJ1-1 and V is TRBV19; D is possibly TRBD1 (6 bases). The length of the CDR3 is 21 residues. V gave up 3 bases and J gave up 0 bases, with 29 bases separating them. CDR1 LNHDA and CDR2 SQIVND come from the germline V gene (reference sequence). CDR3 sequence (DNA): TGTGCCAGTAGTATTTTACTGGGACACCAAGGGAAAGGACTTTTGAACACTGAAGCTTTCTTT. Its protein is CASSILLGHQGKGLLNTEAFF.

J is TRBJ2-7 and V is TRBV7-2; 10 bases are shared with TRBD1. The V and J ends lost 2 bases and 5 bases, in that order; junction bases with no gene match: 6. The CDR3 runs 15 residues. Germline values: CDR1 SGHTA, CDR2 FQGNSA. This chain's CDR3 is CASSLLGTGAHEQYF. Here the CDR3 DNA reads TGTGCCAGCAGCTTATTGGGGACAGGGGCCCACGAGCAGTACTTC.

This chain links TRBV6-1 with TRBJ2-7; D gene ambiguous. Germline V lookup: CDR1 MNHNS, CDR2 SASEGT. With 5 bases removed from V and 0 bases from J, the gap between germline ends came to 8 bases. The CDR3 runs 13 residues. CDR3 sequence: CASSLMSSYEQYF. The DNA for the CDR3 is TGTGCCAGCAGTCTCATGAGCTCCTACGAGCAGTACTTC.

CDR3 in amino acids: CASSFSGTVHEQYF. DNA for the CDR3: TGTGCCAGCAGCTTTTCGGGGACAGTGCACGAGCAGTACTTC. The rearrangement links TRBV7-9 to TRBJ2-7, with 7 bases matching TRBD1. V lost 3 bases to trimming and J lost 5 bases; unmatched junction nucleotides: 7. CDR1 is SEHNR, CDR2 FQNEAQ, per germline (reference sequence). The CDR3 consists of 14 residues.

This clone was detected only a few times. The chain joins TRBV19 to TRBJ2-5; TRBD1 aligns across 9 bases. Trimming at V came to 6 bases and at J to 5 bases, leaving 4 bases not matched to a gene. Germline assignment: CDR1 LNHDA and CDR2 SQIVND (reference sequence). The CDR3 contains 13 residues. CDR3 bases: TGTGCCAGTAGCACCACAGGGGGCGAGACCCAGTACTTC. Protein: CASSTTGGETQYF.